These 15 T cell receptor beta chains originate from one sample sequenced in a study of Graves' ophthalmopathy and Graves' hyperthyroidism. RNA transcripts were the template, and TCR beta CDR3 regions were amplified from them. After a first-round RT-PCR with HTBI primers, a second-round multiplex PCR was run. TCRdb reprocessed the multiplex PCR reads via MiXCR and lists one record per CDR3 protein. This sample has 200,000 to 250,000 distinct CDR3 sequences, with about 22% found just once. The source material was peripheral blood. Receptors originate from a woman aged 50 to 65 with Graves' ophthalmopathy.

The chain employs TRBV6-5 and TRBJ2-7; D is ambiguous. The germline V and J ends were trimmed by 0 bases and 7 bases, with 10 bases remaining between them. CDR3 length: 13 amino acids. The germline gives CDR1 MNHEY, CDR2 SVGAGI. DNA of the CDR3: TGTGCCAGCAGTTACTCGAGGTCTCGGGAGCAGTACTTC. As protein: CASSYSRSREQYF.

This clonotype was seen repeatedly, ten times or more. The J gene is TRBJ2-2, the V gene TRBV12-3 or TRBV12-4; D might be TRBD2 (5 bases). This CDR3 has 14 amino acids. V lost 7 bases and J lost 3, with 12 bases in between. The CDR3 coding sequence is TGTGCCAGCAAGCGTCTAGCTGACACCGGGGAGCTGTTTTTT. Encoded protein: CASKRLADTGELFF.

This clonotype was seen only a few times. V usage is TRBV7-6 and J usage is TRBJ2-5; TRBD1 is a possible D gene (6 bases). Germline values: CDR1 SGHVS, CDR2 FNYEAQ. V shed 6 bases and J shed 1 base, with 15 bases lying between them. CDR3 length equals 15 residues. CDR3 nucleotides: TGTGCCAGCAGTTCAACCGGGACATCCCAAGAGACCCAGTACTTC. Translated: CASSSTGTSQETQYF. Full variable domain (rest looked up from reference TRBV7-6 and TRBJ2-5): GAGVSQSPRYKVTKRGQDVALRCDPISGHVSLYWYRQALGQGPEFLTYFNYEAQQDKSGLPNDRFSAERPEGSISTLTIQRTEQRDSAMYRCASSSTGTSQETQYFGPGTRLLVL.

This clonotype was detected many times. This chain joins TRBV10-3 and TRBJ2-7; TRBD2 aligns across 8 bases. The CDR3 loop spans 14 amino acids. The V and J ends lost 4 bases and 5 bases, in that order; junction bases with no gene match: 7. The germline V gene has CDR1 ENHRY and CDR2 SYGVKD. DNA of the CDR3: TGTGCCATCAGTGCGGGACTAGGGTTCAACGAGCAGTACTTC. It yields the protein CAISAGLGFNEQYF.

This clonotype was detected many times. The CDR3 DNA is TGTGCCACCAGCAGAGGTGGCTCCGAAGAGACCCAGTACTTC. This sequence encodes CATSRGGSEETQYF. The V call is TRBV15, the J call TRBJ2-5; no firm D call. Per the germline V gene, CDR1 is LNHNV and CDR2 is YYDKDF (reference sequence). Deletions cut 1 base from V and 3 bases from J, with 9 bases between. This CDR3 has 14 amino acids. Drawing the rest from reference TRBV15 and TRBJ2-5, the complete variable domain is DAMVIQNPRYQVTQFGKPVTLSCSQTLNHNVMYWYQQKSSQAPKLLFHYYDKDFNNEADTPDNFQSRRPNTSFCFLDIRSPGLGDTAMYLCATSRGGSEETQYFGPGTRLLVL.

This clonotype occurred many times. The chain has TRBV6-5 and TRBJ2-7; D is possibly TRBD2 (5 bases). Germline assignment: CDR1 MNHEY and CDR2 SVGAGI. V lost 5 bases, J lost 5 bases, and 13 bases lay in between. This CDR3 is built from 13 residues. CDR3 region: CASSTLAGDEQYF. The CDR3 DNA follows: TGTGCCAGCAGTACTCTGGCCGGGGACGAGCAGTACTTC.

This clonotype was seen at least ten times. The chain recombines TRBV6-1 with TRBJ2-7; the D is unclear. Germline CDR1 MNHNS, CDR2 SASEGT. The CDR3 sequence is 12 residues long. V was shortened by 4 bases and J by 0 bases, with 4 bases between the two germline ends. The CDR3 DNA is TGTGCCAGCAGTGCGTACTCCTACGAGCAGTACTTC. This codes for CASSAYSYEQYF.

This clonotype was picked up many times. The CDR3 DNA sequence: TGTGCCAGCAGCCTAAGACAAAACCCCACAGAAGCTTTCTTT. This gives the protein CASSLRQNPTEAFF. The chain employs TRBV7-8 and TRBJ1-1; D unclear. Germline V CDR1 and CDR2: SGHVS, FQNEAQ. The CDR3 is made up of 14 amino acids. V lost 5 bases to trimming and J lost 8 bases, with 18 bases between them.

This clonotype was picked up many times. The chain carries TRBV10-3 and TRBJ2-7; D might be TRBD1 (5 bases). CDR3 size: 13 residues. V was cut by 6 bases and J by 0 bases, with 9 bases left in between. The germline gives CDR1 ENHRY, CDR2 SYGVKD. CDR3 nucleotide sequence: TGTGCCATCAGATCGGACATCTCCTACGAGCAGTACTTC. Protein: CAIRSDISYEQYF.

This clonotype has at least ten counts. V gene TRBV19 combines with J gene TRBJ2-2; 14 positions match TRBD2. J lost 7 bases, V lost 5 bases, and 6 bases had no gene match. This CDR3 comprises 16 residues. Per germline, CDR1 LNHDA and CDR2 SQIVND (reference sequence). CDR3 loop: CASSGTSGSWNGELFF. The CDR3 DNA follows: TGTGCCAGTAGTGGGACTAGCGGGAGTTGGAACGGGGAGCTGTTTTTT.

This clonotype came up many times. The chain joins TRBV25-1 to TRBJ1-5; no definite D call. Germline V CDR1 and CDR2: MGHDK, SYGVNS. The CDR3 sequence is 16 residues long. The CDR3 loop reads CAISAQVTSENQPQHF. The CDR3, as DNA: TGTGCTATATCGGCTCAAGTCACGTCGGAAAATCAGCCCCAGCATTTT. Supplemented by reference TRBV25-1 and TRBJ1-5, the full variable domain reads EADIYQTPRYLVIGTGKKITLECSQTMGHDKMYWYQQDPGMELHLIHYSYGVNSTEKGDLSSESTVSRIRTEHFPLTLESARPSHTSQYLCAISAQVTSENQPQHFGDGTRLSIL.

With regard to this clonotype: Being one base from a much bigger clone, this may be a read error. The V gene is TRBV3-1, the J gene TRBJ1-6, with TRBD1 as a possible D gene (6 bases). Per the germline V gene, CDR1 is LGHDT and CDR2 is YNNKEL (reference sequence). This CDR3 is 16 amino acids long. The CDR3 loop is CASSPRQERYNSPPHF. CDR3 nucleotides: TGTGCCAGCAGCCCTCGACAGGAACGTTATAATTCACCCCCCCACTTT.

This clonotype was detected ten times or more. This chain links TRBV2 with TRBJ2-5, with 9 nucleotides matching TRBD1. CDR1 and CDR2 (germline): SNHLY, FYNNEI. CDR3 length: 12 residues. V lost 9 bases, J lost 2 bases, and 1 base stayed unmatched. The DNA for the CDR3 is TGTGCCAGGGGACAGGGACAAGAGACCCAGTACTTC. This gives the protein CARGQGQETQYF. Based on the CDR3 plus reference TRBV2 and TRBJ2-5, the full variable domain is EPEVTQTPSHQVTQMGQEVILRCVPISNHLYFYWYRQILGQKVEFLVSFYNNEISEKSEIFDDQFSVERPDGSNFTLKIRSTKLEDSAMYFCARGQGQETQYFGPGTRLLVL.

This clonotype was detected only a few times. The chain uses TRBV5-1 and TRBJ1-1; 9 bases match TRBD1. CDR1 and CDR2 (germline): SGHRS, YFSETQ. With V trimmed by 3 bases and J by 10 bases, 7 bases remained unmatched. The CDR3 has 13 residues. The CDR3 region has the DNA TGCGCCAGCAGCTATGGACAGGGGTTCGGAGCTTTCTTT. This sequence encodes CASSYGQGFGAFF.

This clonotype has at least ten counts. This chain connects TRBV29-1 to TRBJ2-7, with 8 bases identical to TRBD2. Unmatched junction bases numbered 3, after V lost 5 bases and J lost 3 bases. The CDR3 runs to 12 residues. Looked up from germline, CDR1 is SQVTM and CDR2 is ANQGSEA. The CDR3 nucleotides read TGCAGCGTTCGAAGCGGGAGCTACGAGCAGTACTTC. Its translation is CSVRSGSYEQYF.